These 15 T cell receptor beta chains were all obtained from the same sample, sequenced in a study of blood T cell repertoires in COVID-19. Profiling relied on immunoSEQ multiplex PCR, and the TCRdb table lists in-frame clones only, not all of them. This table holds approximately 260,000 clones, approximately 89% found once. Sequencing used PBMCs or T cells enriched from blood (not recorded which). The receptors come from a woman in her forties with acute COVID-19.

The V gene is TRBV6-5, the J gene TRBJ2-7; TRBD2 aligns across 7 bases. Per the germline V gene, CDR1 is MNHEY and CDR2 is SVGAGI. Losses at the gene ends were 5 bases for V and 4 bases for J; bases not matched to a gene: 8. The CDR3 covers 14 residues. The CDR3 nucleotides are TGTGCCAGCAGTCCTACGGGGGGAGGGTACGAGCAGTACTTC. Amino acid sequence: CASSPTGGGYEQYF.

This clone was counted once. This rearrangement joins TRBV25-1 to TRBJ2-3; TRBD1 agrees at 9 bases. The CDR3 extends over 18 amino acids. Germline V gives CDR1 MGHDK, CDR2 SYGVNS. J gave up 0 bases and V 1 base, and 8 bases lay outside the gene matches. The CDR3 DNA reads TGTGCCAGCAGTGAATCCCCCGGGACAGGGAAGAGCACAGATACGCAGTATTTT. Its translation: CASSESPGTGKSTDTQYF.

The chain uses TRBV5-4 and TRBJ2-5, with TRBD2 matching over 13 bases. The V and J ends lost 0 bases and 4 bases, in that order; junction bases with no gene match: 9. CDR3 size: 18 residues. Germline V gene data show CDR1 as SGHNT and CDR2 as YYREEE (reference sequence). In DNA form, the CDR3 reads TGTGCCAGCAGCTTGGGGGGGACTAGCGGGGTTTCGAGAGAGACCCAGTACTTC. As protein: CASSLGGTSGVSRETQYF.

The chain couples TRBV9 to TRBJ1-6; 7 positions match TRBD1. The CDR3 is 15 residues long. The V gene end was trimmed by 4 bases and the J gene end by 7 bases; junction bases not matched to a gene: 8. Germline V gene lookup returns CDR1 SGDLS and CDR2 YYNGEE. This CDR3 reads CASSSGQRINSPLHF. In nucleotides, the CDR3 is TGTGCCAGCAGCTCGGGACAGCGGATCAATTCACCCCTCCACTTT.

The chain employs TRBV7-2 and TRBJ2-5; D remains ambiguous. The CDR3 has 12 residues. V was shortened by 2 bases and J by 2 bases, with 3 bases between the two germline ends. Germline values: CDR1 SGHTA, CDR2 FQGNSA. For the CDR3, the DNA is TGTGCCAGCAGCTTACCGCAAGAGACCCAGTACTTC. It specifies CASSLPQETQYF.

This chain joins TRBV19 and TRBJ2-7; D might be TRBD2 (6 bases). The CDR3 extends over 14 amino acids. Germline CDR1 and CDR2: LNHDA and SQIVND (reference sequence). Trimming took 4 bases from V and 3 from J, leaving 13 bases between them. The CDR3 sequence: CASSTPGLSYEQYF. In DNA, the CDR3 is TGTGCCAGTAGTACTCCGGGACTCAGCTACGAGCAGTACTTC.

V and J are TRBV3-1 (or the pseudogene TRBV3-2) and TRBJ1-1; D gene unclear. V was shortened by 1 base and J by 5 bases, with 8 bases between the two germline ends. The length of the CDR3 is 13 residues. Looked up from germline, CDR1 is LGHDT and CDR2 is YNNKEL (reference sequence). The CDR3 nucleotides are TGTGCCAGCAGCCAAGCAGGCCAGACTGAAGCTTTCTTT. Protein: CASSQAGQTEAFF.

This clone was picked up one time. This chain uses TRBV11-3 with TRBJ2-5; 14 nucleotides align to TRBD2. Germline assignment: CDR1 SGHNT and CDR2 YENEEA. CDR3 length: 18 residues. V was pared by 5 bases and J by 4 bases, with 12 bases of the junction left unmatched. The CDR3 DNA reads TGTGCCAGCAGCACCGAGGGACTAGCGGGAGTTACGGTAGAGACCCAGTACTTC. It codes for CASSTEGLAGVTVETQYF.

The count of this clone is one. The rearrangement joins TRBV7-2 to TRBJ2-3; TRBD2 agrees at 8 bases. This CDR3 is built from 16 residues. Trimming cost V 5 bases and J 2 bases; bases outside gene matches: 9. Per the germline V gene, CDR1 is SGHTA and CDR2 is FQGNSA. The CDR3 DNA reads as TGTGCCAGCAGCCCGATAGCGGGAAACCCCACAGATACGCAGTATTTT. Its translation: CASSPIAGNPTDTQYF.

The chain carries TRBV4-1 and TRBJ2-1; D possibly corresponds to TRBD2 (5 bases). The CDR3 runs 16 residues. Trimming stripped 0 bases from V and 0 bases from J, with 9 bases between. Germline V gives CDR1 MGHRA, CDR2 YSYEKL. CDR3 sequence reads: CASSQDDYNSYNEQFF. The CDR3 DNA sequence: TGCGCCAGCAGCCAAGATGACTATAACTCCTACAATGAGCAGTTCTTC.

The CDR3 bases are TGCAGCGTTAGAACTAGCGTTACCTACAATGAGCAGTTCTTC. Its translation: CSVRTSVTYNEQFF. The chain joins TRBV29-1 to TRBJ2-1, with 7 bases lining up with TRBD2. The CDR3 covers 14 residues. V shed 5 bases and J 2 bases; nucleotides not matched to a gene: 6. Germline loops: CDR1 SQVTM, CDR2 ANQGSEA.

This rearrangement joins TRBV10-3 to TRBJ2-1, with 8 bases aligning to TRBD2. The CDR3 is 16 residues long. CDR1 is ENHRY and CDR2 is SYGVKD in the germline V gene. The ends lost 8 bases at V and 8 bases at J; junction bases unmatched: 17. CDR3 coding DNA: TGTGCCATCTCGCGGGGAGCGGGAGCCCTGGGGGATGAGCAGTTCTTC. It encodes CAISRGAGALGDEQFF.

V and J are TRBV5-1 and TRBJ1-3; D ambiguous. The CDR3 is 15 amino acids. V was pared by 0 bases and J by 4 bases, with 11 bases between. Germline V gene data show CDR1 as SGHRS and CDR2 as YFSETQ. The chain's CDR3 is CASSLGGNHGNTIYF. The CDR3 coding sequence is TGCGCCAGCAGCTTGGGCGGCAATCACGGAAACACCATATATTTT.

This chain joins TRBV4-1 and TRBJ2-1; 11 positions match TRBD2. V was clipped by 1 base and J by 4 bases; unmatched bases: 18. This CDR3 contains 21 residues. Per the germline V gene, CDR1 is MGHRA and CDR2 is YSYEKL. For the CDR3, the DNA is TGCGCCAGCAGCCAAGGTCACCCGGGACTAGCGGACTCAATAAAATACAATGAGCAGTTCTTC. Its translation is CASSQGHPGLADSIKYNEQFF.

The V gene is TRBV25-1, the J gene TRBJ1-1, with 11 bases identical to TRBD1. J was trimmed by 5 bases and V by 1 base; bases with no gene match: 12. The germline CDR1 and CDR2 sequences are MGHDK and SYGVNS. The CDR3 length is 18 residues. The CDR3 region has the DNA TGTGCCAGCAGTGAATTTGGGACAGGGGGTTATTTGGGGACTGAAGCTTTCTTT. It specifies CASSEFGTGGYLGTEAFF.